This T cell receptor (beta chain) was obtained from a study of shared clonotypes between healthy human individuals. The V end was cut by 3 bases, the J end by 3 bases, with 10 bases between. The CDR3 loop spans 13 amino acids. From germline, CDR1 is SGHRS and CDR2 YFSETQ. Only in-frame clones appear in the TCRdb table, and some are missing; sequencing was by immunoSEQ multiplex PCR. The top ten clones hold around 0.37% of a sample with 2 million to 3 million clones, over 85% of them seen once. Participating donors were healthy, HIV-negative adults free of recent acute infections or vaccinations. The genes are TRBV5-1 and TRBJ2-7; a possible D gene is TRBD1 (6 bases). The receptor was derived from a man aged 18 to 29 in good health. Some clones in this sample may be carry-over from other donors' samples. The material sequenced was naive CD4+ T cells from PBMCs. Subset defined: CD45RA+ positively selected. The CDR3 DNA sequence: TGCGCCAGCAGCTCCCGGGACAACTACGAGCAGTACTTC. Translating it yields CASSSRDNYEQYF.